A selection of T cell receptor beta chains follows, all from one sample in a study of T cells in Graves' hyperthyroidism and ophthalmopathy. TCRdb used MiXCR to reprocess the multiplex PCR reads, holding one entry per CDR3 protein. The sample shows roughly 800,000 distinct CDR3 sequences, roughly 40% of them seen only once. Material: blood. These receptor sequences come from a man younger than 35 with Graves' hyperthyroidism. Both conserved end residues are part of each CDR3. The D gene is left open where the match is weak. The size field is filled for only some rows; it gives once, few, many or a size class.

size: -; D: -; J: TRBJ1-1; V: TRBV7-3; CDR3: CASSLLAGQNTEAFF; DNA: TGTGCCAGCAGCTTATTAGCTGGACAGAACACTGAAGCTTTCTTT
size: -; D: -; J: TRBJ2-5; V: TRBV2; CDR3: CASNLYQETQYF; DNA: TGTGCCAGCAATCTGTACCAAGAGACCCAGTACTTC
size: -; D: TRBD1; J: TRBJ1-6; V: TRBV7-2; CDR3: CASSLEDRGDSPLHF; DNA: TGTGCCAGCAGCTTGGAGGACAGGGGGGATTCACCCCTCCACTTT
size: -; D: TRBD2; J: TRBJ2-7; V: TRBV29-1; CDR3: CSVEGLDDEQYF; DNA: TGCAGCGTAGAGGGACTAGATGACGAGCAGTACTTC
size: -; D: TRBD1; J: TRBJ1-5; V: TRBV5-1; CDR3: CASSPPRTGHQPQHF; DNA: TGCGCCAGCAGCCCACCGCGGACAGGGCATCAGCCCCAGCATTTT
size: -; D: -; J: TRBJ2-2; V: TRBV5-6; CDR3: CASSNARAGELFF; DNA: TGTGCCAGCAGCAATGCAAGGGCCGGGGAGCTGTTTTTT
size: many; D: -; J: TRBJ2-7; V: TRBV20-1; CDR3: CSASEEEQYF; DNA: TGCAGTGCTAGCGAGGAGGAGCAGTACTTC
size: -; D: -; J: TRBJ1-4; V: TRBV2; CDR3: CASFEGTYPPKGLFF; DNA: TGTGCCAGTTTTGAAGGGACATACCCTCCAAAGGGACTGTTTTTT
size: -; D: -; J: TRBJ1-5; V: TRBV19; CDR3: CASSYRPENQPQHF; DNA: TGTGCCAGCAGTTACAGGCCAGAGAATCAGCCCCAGCATTTT
size: -; D: -; J: TRBJ1-1; V: TRBV12-3/TRBV12-4; CDR3: CASSEFAAEAFF; DNA: TGTGCCAGCAGTGAATTTGCGGCTGAAGCTTTCTTT
size: -; D: TRBD1; J: TRBJ1-4; V: TRBV12-3/TRBV12-4; CDR3: CASSSPGQGGEKLFF; DNA: TGTGCCAGCAGTTCTCCGGGACAGGGGGGGGAAAAACTGTTTTTT
size: -; D: TRBD2; J: TRBJ2-5; V: TRBV7-8; CDR3: CAWAQGLAGQETQYF; DNA: TGTGCCTGGGCCCAGGGACTAGCGGGGCAAGAGACCCAGTACTTC
size: few; D: TRBD1; J: TRBJ2-5; V: TRBV20-1; CDR3: CSALALGQIQETQYF; DNA: TGCAGTGCACTCGCGTTGGGACAGATACAAGAGACCCAGTACTTC
size: few; D: -; J: TRBJ1-6; V: TRBV2; CDR3: CASSEGGSPLHF; DNA: TGTGCCAGCAGTGAAGGTGGTTCACCCCTCCACTTT
size: many; D: -; J: TRBJ1-1; V: TRBV19; CDR3: CASSITGGRAEAFF; DNA: TGTGCCAGTAGTATTACCGGGGGGAGAGCTGAAGCTTTCTTT
size: -; D: -; J: TRBJ2-2; V: TRBV29-1; CDR3: CSVRGSPGELFF; DNA: TGCAGCGTTCGAGGCTCCCCGGGGGAGCTGTTTTTT
size: many; D: -; J: TRBJ1-1; V: TRBV29-1; CDR3: CSVVVQMNTEAFF; DNA: TGCAGCGTTGTGGTACAGATGAACACTGAAGCTTTCTTT
size: -; D: TRBD1; J: TRBJ1-5; V: TRBV14; CDR3: CASSGLDRPYQPQHF; DNA: TGTGCCAGCAGTGGCCTGGACAGGCCCTATCAGCCCCAGCATTTT
size: -; D: -; J: TRBJ2-7; V: TRBV11-2; CDR3: CASGQTSSYEQYF; DNA: TGTGCCAGCGGTCAGACCAGCTCCTACGAGCAGTACTTC
size: many; D: TRBD1; J: TRBJ1-5; V: TRBV12-3/TRBV12-4; CDR3: CASSLTGGWQPQHF; DNA: TGTGCCAGCAGCCTAACAGGGGGCTGGCAGCCCCAGCATTTT
size: -; D: TRBD1; J: TRBJ1-4; V: TRBV6-1; CDR3: CASSYDRAYEKLFF; DNA: TGTGCCAGCAGTTACGACAGGGCGTACGAAAAACTGTTTTTT
size: -; D: -; J: TRBJ1-6; V: TRBV12-3/TRBV12-4; CDR3: CASSLSGLANSPLHF; DNA: TGTGCCAGCAGTTTATCAGGACTCGCCAATTCACCCCTCCACTTT
size: many; D: -; J: TRBJ1-1; V: TRBV29-1; CDR3: CSVILANTEAFF; DNA: TGCAGCGTGATTTTGGCGAACACTGAAGCTTTCTTT
size: -; D: -; J: TRBJ2-2; V: TRBV11-2; CDR3: CASSLDEGRNTGELFF; DNA: TGTGCCAGCAGCTTAGATGAGGGCCGGAACACCGGGGAGCTGTTTTTT
size: -; D: -; J: TRBJ2-2; V: TRBV9; CDR3: CASSVLSITGELFF; DNA: TGTGCCAGCAGCGTCCTTAGCATCACCGGGGAGCTGTTTTTT
size: few; D: TRBD2; J: TRBJ2-5; V: TRBV7-9; CDR3: CASTPGRIYQETQYF; DNA: TGTGCCAGCACCCCCGGGAGGATATACCAAGAGACCCAGTACTTC
size: -; D: -; J: TRBJ2-7; V: TRBV5-1; CDR3: CASSSGGGLGEQYF; DNA: TGTGCCAGCAGCTCAGGGGGAGGGTTGGGTGAGCAGTACTTC
size: -; D: -; J: TRBJ2-2; V: TRBV9; CDR3: CASSLQHRESGELFF; DNA: TGTGCCAGCAGCCTACAGCATCGGGAGTCCGGGGAGCTGTTTTTT
size: -; D: -; J: TRBJ2-7; V: TRBV12-3/TRBV12-4; CDR3: CASSGGLGGYEQYF; DNA: TGTGCCAGCAGTGGAGGGCTGGGGGGCTACGAGCAGTACTTC
size: -; D: -; J: TRBJ2-5; V: TRBV15; CDR3: CATSSLVLETQYF; DNA: TGTGCCACCAGCAGCTTAGTTCTGGAGACCCAGTACTTC
size: many; D: -; J: TRBJ2-2; V: TRBV29-1; CDR3: CSVDQDGELFF; DNA: TGCAGCGTTGACCAGGACGGGGAGCTGTTTTTT
size: few; D: -; J: TRBJ2-7; V: TRBV29-1; CDR3: CSVEDTVHPDEQYF; DNA: TGCAGCGTTGAAGACACAGTGCACCCTGACGAGCAGTACTTC
size: -; D: TRBD1; J: TRBJ2-7; V: TRBV15; CDR3: CATSRGGDRGAYEQYF; DNA: TGTGCCACCAGCAGAGGAGGGGACAGGGGAGCCTACGAGCAGTACTTC